Shown below are 2 T cell receptor beta chains from a single sample sequenced in a study of blood T cell repertoires in COVID-19. The data were produced by immunoSEQ multiplex PCR, yet TCRdb's version contains in-frame clones alone and is incomplete. The sample holds tens of thousands of clones, roughly 85% seen once. The sample consisted of peripheral blood. The receptors stem from a man aged 35 to 55 with acute or convalescent COVID-19.

This clone was seen a single time. The chain has TRBV6-5 and TRBJ2-5; the D gene is possibly TRBD2 (6 bases). Trimming removed 2 bases from V and 5 bases from J, with 12 bases in between. In germline, CDR1 is MNHEY, CDR2 SVGAGI. The CDR3 has 14 amino acids. Here the CDR3 DNA reads TGTGCCAGCAGTTACGGGGGGTTGTTGGAGACCCAGTACTTC. Translation gives CASSYGGLLETQYF.

This clone appeared a single time. The rearrangement links TRBV30 to TRBJ2-7; D gene uncertain. CDR3 length: 11 amino acids. Germline V CDR1 and CDR2: GTSNPN, SVGIG (reference sequence). The V and J ends lost 1 base and 6 bases respectively, with 7 bases between them. In DNA, the CDR3 is TGTGCCTGGAGTGCCGGTTCCGAGCAGTACTTC. This sequence encodes CAWSAGSEQYF.